Shown below are 27 T cell receptor beta chains from a single sample sequenced in a study of blood T cells in healthy people across ages. PCR was performed a second time for roughly 6 to 12 cycles using a sample-barcoded 5' primer and a J-beta primer mix. TCRdb analysed the 5' RACE reads with MiXCR anew, one entry per CDR3 protein. The sample holds some 290,000 distinct CDR3 sequences; around 29% are singletons and the top ten take approximately 29%. Input material: blood. The receptors shown here come from a woman aged 70-85 years in good health.

This clonotype was counted a few times. Sequence at one end of the junction differs from germline and may be a read error. The CDR3 loop reads CASSPTLRQGGAEAFF. The CDR3 DNA reads as TGCGCCAGCAGCCCAACCCTACGACAGGGGGGCGCTGAGGCTTTCTTT. This chain joins TRBV5-1 and TRBJ1-1, with 9 bases fitting TRBD1. This CDR3 comprises 16 residues. Germline V gene lookup returns CDR1 SGHRS and CDR2 YFSETQ.

The chain couples TRBV11-2 to TRBJ2-1; the match to TRBD2 covers 7 bases. Germline V gives CDR1 SGHAT, CDR2 FQNNGV. This CDR3 is 15 amino acids long. The J segment lost 8 bases and the V segment lost 1 base, leaving 8 bases of the junction unmatched. The CDR3 protein is CASSLVRGRVYEQFF. CDR3 DNA sequence: TGTGCCAGCAGCTTAGTTAGAGGGAGGGTTTATGAGCAGTTCTTC.

This clonotype was detected only a few times. The V and J genes are TRBV2 and TRBJ1-2; TRBD1 might be the D (5 bases). CDR1 and CDR2 from the germline V gene are SNHLY and FYNNEI. The V gene lost 0 bases and the J gene lost 4 bases, with 9 bases spanning the gap. The CDR3 sequence is 14 residues long. This CDR3 is CASSEARDRYGYTF. The CDR3 bases are TGTGCCAGCAGTGAAGCCCGGGACCGCTATGGCTACACCTTC.

This clonotype was found a few times. The chain combines TRBV5-1 with TRBJ2-5; the D call may be TRBD1 or TRBD2 (5 bases each). The J call may be in error: the DNA end matches TRBJ2-7 better. There are 14 residues in the CDR3. Germline-derived CDR1 and CDR2 are SGHRS and YFSETQ. CDR3: CASSLAGHSYEQYF. The DNA of the CDR3 is TGCGCCAGCAGCTTGGCGGGGCACTCCTACGAGCAGTACTTC.

The chain combines TRBV6-1 with TRBJ2-1; maybe TRBD1 (5 bases). The J call may not be correct, given that the DNA end is closer to TRBJ2-7. There are 13 residues in the CDR3. CDR1 MNHNS and CDR2 SASEGT come from the germline V gene. CDR3 region: CASRVSGPTEQYF. The CDR3, as DNA: TGTGCCAGCCGTGTATCAGGGCCTACCGAGCAGTACTTC.

In this sample, this clonotype turned up a few times. This sequence joins TRBV18 and TRBJ2-5; D might be TRBD1 or TRBD2, each matching 5 bases. CDR3 length: 13 residues. The germline CDR1 and CDR2 sequences are KGHSH and LQKENI. V was clipped by 4 bases and J by 4 bases, with 10 bases between them. CDR3 nucleotide sequence: TGTGCCAGCTCACGGGACCGTACAGAGACCCAGTACTTC. As protein: CASSRDRTETQYF.

This clonotype was detected many times. The gene calls are TRBV28 and TRBJ2-7; 9 nucleotides agree with TRBD1. CDR3 length: 17 amino acids. Trimming removed 2 bases from V and 0 bases from J; junction bases left unmatched: 8. Germline CDR1 and CDR2: MDHEN and SYDVKM. The CDR3 DNA is TGTGCCAGCAGTTTACTTTTAGGACAGGGGCCCTCCTACGAGCAGTACTTC. Translating it yields CASSLLLGQGPSYEQYF.

This clonotype was detected a few times. This may be a read error: a much more frequent sequence differs by one nucleotide. The rearrangement links TRBV11-2 to TRBJ1-4; D is ambiguous. The CDR3 covers 14 residues. The germline CDR1 and CDR2 sequences are SGHAT and FQNNGV. The CDR3 is CAGSFGGSGEKLFF. CDR3 coding DNA: TGTGCCGGCAGCTTTGGCGGTTCCGGTGAAAAACTGTTTTTT.

The chain is built from TRBV20-1 and TRBJ2-3; D possibly uses TRBD1 or TRBD2 (6 bases each). Germline lookup yields CDR1 DFQATT and CDR2 SNEGSKA (reference sequence). The CDR3 spans 14 residues. Trimming stripped 3 bases from V and 2 bases from J, with 12 bases between. CDR3 amino acids: CSASSGAATDTQYF. The DNA for the CDR3 is TGCAGTGCTAGTTCGGGGGCCGCCACAGATACGCAGTATTTT.

The table lists this clonotype with many counts. The CDR3 nucleotides are TGCAGCGTCAGGGGACTAGCGGGAGAATTGTCCGAGACCCAGTACTTC. Translation: CSVRGLAGELSETQYF. This rearrangement joins TRBV29-1 to TRBJ2-5, with 14 nucleotides matching TRBD2. J gave up 5 bases and V 6 bases, and 11 bases lay outside the gene matches. Germline V CDR1 and CDR2: SQVTM, ANQGSEA. The CDR3 contains 16 residues.

The chain uses TRBV28 and TRBJ2-5; D gene uncertain. The end of the DNA fits TRBJ2-7 better, so the J call may be wrong. From germline, CDR1 is MDHEN and CDR2 SYDVKM. The CDR3 is made up of 15 amino acids. CDR3 in amino acids: CASSPTYISSYEQYF. DNA of the CDR3: TGTGCCAGCAGCCCGACCTACATAAGCTCCTACGAGCAGTACTTC.

This clonotype turned up a few times. In DNA, the CDR3 is TGTGCCAGCAGTCCAAACAGGGGGATGGAGACCCAGTACTTC. This codes for CASSPNRGMETQYF. The V call is TRBV7-2, the J call TRBJ2-5; 8 positions match TRBD1. This CDR3 region has 14 residues. V gave up 6 bases and J gave up 5 bases; unmatched junction bases: 8. Germline loops: CDR1 SGHTA, CDR2 FQGNSA.

This clonotype was seen only a few times. V and J are TRBV11-2 and TRBJ1-6; weak D call: TRBD1 (5 bases). Germline V CDR1 and CDR2: SGHAT, FQNNGV. With 5 bases removed from V and 7 bases from J, the gap between germline ends came to 18 bases. CDR3 length: 16 amino acids. The CDR3 here is CASSVRGTKTNSPLHF. The CDR3 DNA reads as TGTGCCAGCAGCGTCCGGGGGACTAAGACAAATTCACCCCTCCACTTT.

The chain has TRBV7-9 and TRBJ2-2, with a weak D call TRBD1 (5 bases). CDR1 is SEHNR and CDR2 is FQNEAQ in the germline V gene (reference sequence). Trimming left V 2 bases short and J 7 bases short, with 8 bases between. CDR3 size: 13 residues. The CDR3 protein is CASSLSGIGELFF. CDR3 coding DNA: TGTGCCAGCAGCTTATCAGGGATCGGGGAGCTGTTTTTT.

A remark on this clonotype: Its ends do not fully match the called genes, so a read error is possible. The chain is built from TRBV12-3 or TRBV12-4 and TRBJ2-6; D not resolved. This CDR3 spans 14 amino acids. CDR3 DNA sequence: TGTGCCGGCAGTCCTCTGACTGGGGCCAACGTCCTGACTTTC. Translation: CAGSPLTGANVLTF.

This clonotype came up a few times. Being one base from a much bigger clone, this may be a read error. This chain joins TRBV20-1 and TRBJ2-7; D remains ambiguous. The CDR3 has 12 residues. V was clipped by 1 base and J by 7 bases, with 11 bases between them. Looked up from germline, CDR1 is DFQATT and CDR2 is SNEGSKA (reference sequence). The CDR3 sequence is CSARVLYGEQYF. CDR3 in DNA: TGCAGTGCTAGAGTTCTCTATGGGGAGCAGTACTTC.

The chain carries TRBV7-2 and TRBJ1-2; D ambiguous. CDR1 is SGHTA, CDR2 FQGNSA, per germline. The length of the CDR3 is 15 residues. Trimming removed 1 base at V and 1 base at J, with 10 bases between. CDR3 in amino acids: CASSLDRAGNYGYTF. The CDR3 DNA reads TGTGCCAGCAGCTTAGACCGGGCGGGTAACTATGGCTACACCTTC.

This clonotype was observed a handful of times. V usage is TRBV27 and J usage is TRBJ2-3; tentatively, D is TRBD2 (7 bases). Germline V gene sequence: CDR1 MNHEY, CDR2 SMNVEV (reference sequence). This CDR3 has 14 residues. With 11 bases removed from V and 2 bases from J, the gap between germline ends came to 17 bases. The CDR3 here is CAAQRDTHTDTQYF. As DNA, the CDR3 is TGTGCCGCTCAGCGGGACACACACACAGATACGCAGTATTTT.

This clonotype was seen only a few times. This chain links TRBV6-5 with TRBJ2-5; D may be TRBD1 (6 bases). The end of the DNA aligns better with TRBJ2-7, so the J call may be wrong. The germline gives CDR1 MNHEY, CDR2 SVGAGI. The CDR3 sequence is 13 residues long. The CDR3 loop reads CASQGTPNYEQYF. Written as DNA, the CDR3 is TGTGCCAGCCAGGGGACCCCGAACTACGAGCAGTACTTC.

This clonotype appeared a few times. The rearrangement links TRBV7-9 to TRBJ1-3, with TRBD1 matching over 7 bases. This CDR3 region has 15 residues. Germline loops: CDR1 SEHNR, CDR2 FQNEAQ (reference sequence). The ends lost 6 bases at V and 0 bases at J; junction bases unmatched: 5. The DNA of the CDR3 is TGTGCCAGCAGATCGGACAGGTTCTCTGGAAACACCATATATTTT. Amino acid sequence: CASRSDRFSGNTIYF.

This sequence joins TRBV20-1 and TRBJ2-7; D is possibly TRBD2 (6 bases). CDR3 length: 13 residues. The germline V gene has CDR1 DFQATT and CDR2 SNEGSKA (reference sequence). V was pared by 6 bases and J by 0 bases, with 12 bases between. The CDR3 loop is CSAGGSSSYEQYF. For the CDR3, the DNA is TGCAGTGCGGGAGGATCAAGCTCCTACGAGCAGTACTTC.

V gene TRBV12-3 or TRBV12-4 combines with J gene TRBJ2-5; TRBD1 aligns across 8 bases. The CDR3 covers 14 residues. Trimming took 1 base from V and 5 from J; bases not matched to a gene: 3. In DNA form, the CDR3 reads TGTGCCAGCAGTTTAGAGGACAGGGAGGAGACCCAGTACTTC. Protein: CASSLEDREETQYF.

The CDR3: CATSDFDSQETQYF. CDR3 sequence (DNA): TGTGCCACCAGTGATTTCGACAGTCAAGAGACCCAGTACTTC. This rearrangement joins TRBV24-1 to TRBJ2-5, with D possibly being TRBD1 (5 bases). Trimming cost V 1 base and J 2 bases, with 7 bases left between them. This CDR3 is 14 amino acids long. CDR1 KGHDR and CDR2 SFDVKD come from the germline V gene.

This clonotype was counted only a few times. The chain links TRBV18 to TRBJ2-5; tentatively, D is TRBD2 (5 bases). V dropped 3 bases and J dropped 2 bases, with 19 bases sitting between them. CDR3 size: 17 residues. Germline CDR1 and CDR2: KGHSH and LQKENI. The CDR3 loop is CASSPTGLILRQETQYF. The DNA of the CDR3 is TGTGCCAGCTCACCTACTGGACTGATTCTGCGGCAAGAGACCCAGTACTTC.

This clonotype appeared many times. The chain links TRBV20-1 to TRBJ2-1; TRBD1 matches 12 bases. Germline CDR1 is DFQATT and CDR2 is SNEGSKA (reference sequence). The CDR3 spans 13 residues. The V gene end was trimmed by 7 bases and the J gene end by 7 bases; junction bases not matched to a gene: 5. CDR3 amino acids: CSVPGQGANEQFF. The CDR3 nucleotides are TGCAGTGTACCGGGACAGGGGGCAAATGAGCAGTTCTTC.

The V gene is TRBV7-9, the J gene TRBJ2-6, with D hard to call. From germline, CDR1 is SEHNR and CDR2 FQNEAQ (reference sequence). Trimming pared 5 bases from V and 5 bases from J, leaving 4 bases between. The CDR3 contains 12 residues. The CDR3 DNA follows: TGTGCCAGCAGCACAAGGGCCAACGTCCTGACTTTC. Translation: CASSTRANVLTF.

This clonotype was seen a few times. The V call is TRBV6-5, the J call TRBJ2-3; TRBD1 matches at 7 bases. This CDR3 has 14 residues. The germline V gene encodes CDR1 MNHEY and CDR2 SVGAGI. With V trimmed by 6 bases and J by 2 bases, 5 bases remained unmatched. The CDR3 nucleotides are TGTGCCAGCAGCACGACAGGGATCACAGATACGCAGTATTTT. The encoded protein is CASSTTGITDTQYF.